This entry lists 22 T cell receptor beta chains sequenced from one sample in a study of blood T cell repertoires in COVID-19. TCRdb keeps only in-frame clones here, not all; method: immunoSEQ multiplex PCR. This table holds approximately 96,000 clones, about 90% found once. The sample consisted of peripheral blood. The receptors here all came from a human donor with COVID-19, enrolled during active disease. The donor label of this sample is uncertain.

V is TRBV4-2 and J is TRBJ1-4; D perhaps matches TRBD1 (5 bases). Trimming removed 1 base at V and 7 bases at J, with 19 bases between. CDR1 and CDR2 from the germline V gene are LGHNA and YNFKEQ. The length of the CDR3 is 17 residues. CDR3 sequence (DNA): TGTGCCAGCAGCCAAGTTAGCGGGACCCAAGGGTTTGAAAAACTGTTTTTT. Protein: CASSQVSGTQGFEKLFF.

The CDR3 DNA sequence: TGTGCCAGCGGGTCCGGGGACACAGATACGCAGTATTTT. Amino acid sequence: CASGSGDTDTQYF. The rearrangement links TRBV7-7 to TRBJ2-3; D may be TRBD2 (5 bases). V lost 8 bases and J 2 bases, leaving 11 bases between the germline ends. Germline-derived CDR1 and CDR2 are SSHAT and FNYEAQ (reference sequence). This CDR3 has 13 residues.

V gene TRBV18 combines with J gene TRBJ1-4, with 7 positions matching TRBD1. Germline loops: CDR1 KGHSH, CDR2 LQKENI. The CDR3 runs 15 residues. V trimming: 3 bases; J trimming: 3 bases; junction bases outside the gene matches: 4. The CDR3 bases are TGTGCCAGCTCACCTACAGGGGAAGCTAATGAAAAACTGTTTTTT. It codes for CASSPTGEANEKLFF.

The chain uses TRBV7-2 and TRBJ2-3, with D hard to call. The germline gives CDR1 SGHTA, CDR2 FQGNSA. CDR3 length equals 13 residues. V was cut by 2 bases and J by 7 bases, with 10 bases left in between. In DNA, the CDR3 is TGTGCCAGCAGCTTAACTATCAGTAATACGCAGTATTTT. Residues: CASSLTISNTQYF.

The chain carries TRBV6-6 and TRBJ1-4, with D unresolved. CDR1 MNHNY and CDR2 SVGAGI come from the germline V gene (reference sequence). This CDR3 comprises 14 residues. The V end lost 2 bases, the J end lost 7 bases, and 11 bases lay between the germline ends. The CDR3 nucleotides are TGTGCCAGCAGTTACCGGGCCAGCGGTGAAAAACTGTTTTTT. Translated: CASSYRASGEKLFF.

DNA of the CDR3: TGTGCCAGTAGTCCGTGGGGTACAGGGGGCAGGACTGAAGCTTTCTTT. Residues: CASSPWGTGGRTEAFF. The V gene is TRBV19, the J gene TRBJ1-1; TRBD1 matches 9 bases. V lost 5 bases, J lost 5 bases, and 12 bases stayed unmatched. From germline, CDR1 is LNHDA and CDR2 SQIVND (reference sequence). This CDR3 comprises 16 residues.

This chain joins TRBV19 and TRBJ1-2, with unresolved D. The CDR3 is 14 amino acids. The V end was cut by 6 bases, the J end by 5 bases, with 16 bases between. CDR1 LNHDA and CDR2 SQIVND come from the germline V gene (reference sequence). This chain's CDR3 is CASRRTGSNYGYTF. The DNA of the CDR3 is TGTGCCAGTAGAAGAACGGGAAGTAATTATGGCTACACCTTC.

This chain joins TRBV4-1 and TRBJ2-7; 7 nucleotides match TRBD2. The V gene end was trimmed by 6 bases and the J gene end by 2 bases; junction bases not matched to a gene: 16. Germline CDR1 is MGHRA and CDR2 is YSYEKL. The CDR3 contains 17 residues. The CDR3 bases are TGCGCCAGCAGTCCTATCCTAGCGTCGCGGGGGACCTACGAGCAGTACTTC. Amino acids: CASSPILASRGTYEQYF.

This clone has just a few counts. The J gene is TRBJ1-2, the V gene TRBV7-9; D is unresolved. Per the germline V gene, CDR1 is SEHNR and CDR2 is FQNEAQ (reference sequence). The V end lost 1 base, the J end lost 8 bases, and 5 bases lay between the germline ends. This CDR3 contains 11 residues. CDR3 coding DNA: TGTGCCAGCAGCTTAGAAGCAGGCTACACCTTC. It yields the protein CASSLEAGYTF. Combining the CDR3 with reference TRBV7-9 and TRBJ1-2 gives the whole variable domain DTGVSQNPRHKITKRGQNVTFRCDPISEHNRLYWYRQTLGQGPEFLTYFQNEAQLEKSRLLSDRFSAERPKGSFSTLEIQRTEQGDSAMYLCASSLEAGYTFGSGTRLTVV.

This sequence joins TRBV7-3 and TRBJ1-1, with TRBD1 matching over 8 bases. Unmatched junction bases numbered 4, after V lost 2 bases and J lost 8 bases. CDR1 is SGHTA, CDR2 FQGTGA, per germline. The CDR3 extends over 13 amino acids. The CDR3 DNA sequence: TGTGCCAGCAGCTTACCCGGACAGGGCGAAGCTTTCTTT. Translating gives CASSLPGQGEAFF.

The chain couples TRBV10-3 to TRBJ2-3; D may be TRBD2 (6 bases). The CDR3 is made up of 14 amino acids. Per germline, CDR1 ENHRY and CDR2 SYGVKD. The ends were cut back, 7 bases at V and 2 bases at J, with 13 bases in the middle. In nucleotides, the CDR3 is TGTGCCATCACTATGGGACTCGACACAGATACGCAGTATTTT. It translates to CAITMGLDTDTQYF.

The gene calls are TRBV18 and TRBJ2-2, with 7 bases aligning to TRBD1. The CDR3 consists of 15 residues. J was trimmed by 0 bases and V by 10 bases; bases with no gene match: 8. Looked up from germline, CDR1 is KGHSH and CDR2 is LQKENI. CDR3 in DNA: TGTGCCACCTCGCCACAGGGGACGAACACCGGGGAGCTGTTTTTT. It translates to CATSPQGTNTGELFF.

This sequence joins TRBV9 and TRBJ1-1, with 7 positions matching TRBD1. This CDR3 is 15 amino acids long. Germline trimming cut 4 bases from V and 4 bases from J; bases unmatched to any gene: 10. Germline lookup yields CDR1 SGDLS and CDR2 YYNGEE. The CDR3 nucleotides read TGTGCCAGCAGCCCAAGAGACAGGGAAGGCACTGAAGCTTTCTTT. Translated: CASSPRDREGTEAFF.

A few counts support this clone. This chain connects TRBV10-3 to TRBJ2-5; D not resolved. This CDR3 is 14 amino acids long. V was cut by 1 base and J by 2 bases, with 8 bases left in between. Germline CDR1 ENHRY, CDR2 SYGVKD. CDR3 nucleotides: TGTGCCATCAGTGAGTTTCCCAGGCAAGAGACCCAGTACTTC. It codes for CAISEFPRQETQYF.

The rearrangement uses TRBV5-1 and TRBJ2-2; D perhaps matches TRBD1 (5 bases). The CDR3 sequence is 13 residues long. CDR1 is SGHRS and CDR2 is YFSETQ in the germline V gene. V shed 4 bases and J shed 4 bases, with 8 bases lying between them. CDR3 in DNA: TGCGCCAGCAGCATGCAGGGCACCGGGGAGCTGTTTTTT. Its protein is CASSMQGTGELFF. The full variable domain, with the rest looked up from reference TRBV5-1 and TRBJ2-2, is KAGVTQTPRYLIKTRGQQVTLSCSPISGHRSVSWYQQTPGQGLQFLFEYFSETQRNKGNFPGRFSGRQFSNSRSEMNVSTLELGDSALYLCASSMQGTGELFFGEGSRLTVL.

The gene calls are TRBV29-1 and TRBJ2-1; 8 bases agree with TRBD2. V was pared by 6 bases and J by 3 bases, with 7 bases of the junction left unmatched. The CDR3 is 14 residues long. CDR1 is SQVTM, CDR2 ANQGSEA, per germline. Written as DNA, the CDR3 is TGCAGCGTGGCCGGGACTAGTCTCTACAATGAGCAGTTCTTC. Translated, it gives CSVAGTSLYNEQFF.

Only one count was recorded for this clone. V usage is TRBV18 and J usage is TRBJ2-7; D not certain. CDR1 is KGHSH, CDR2 LQKENI, per germline. V shed 4 bases and J shed 6 bases, with 13 bases lying between them. The CDR3 is 13 residues long. CDR3: CASSQERYGEQYF. In nucleotides, the CDR3 is TGTGCCAGCTCACAGGAGCGATACGGCGAGCAGTACTTC.

CDR3 protein: CASSPQGAEQFF. The CDR3 nucleotides read TGTGCCAGCAGCCCTCAGGGGGCTGAGCAGTTCTTC. The chain couples TRBV7-9 to TRBJ2-1; 8 bases fit TRBD1. The V segment lost 5 bases and the J segment 9 bases; nucleotides outside the gene matches: 3. The CDR3 runs to 12 residues. Germline-derived CDR1 and CDR2 are SEHNR and FQNEAQ (reference sequence).

V gene TRBV27 combines with J gene TRBJ2-5; D is uncertain. CDR3 length: 13 residues. Germline CDR1 reads MNHEY; CDR2 reads SMNVEV (reference sequence). Trimming removed 2 bases at V and 5 bases at J, with 9 bases between. In DNA form, the CDR3 reads TGTGCCAGCAGTTTACGGGTCTGGGAGACCCAGTACTTC. It encodes CASSLRVWETQYF.

This clone is a singleton in its sample. The chain recombines TRBV15 with TRBJ1-4; a weak D match, TRBD1 (6 bases). Trimming shortened V by 1 base and J by 8 bases, and 14 bases separated the two germline ends. Germline CDR1 LNHNV, CDR2 YYDKDF (reference sequence). The CDR3 is 15 amino acids. The CDR3: CATSRGAGRGEKLFF. The CDR3 DNA reads TGTGCCACCAGCAGAGGGGCCGGTAGGGGGGAAAAACTGTTTTTT.

The rearrangement links TRBV12-3 or TRBV12-4 to TRBJ2-1; unclear D gene. The CDR3 length is 11 residues. Trimming left V 3 bases short and J 7 bases short, with 4 bases between. The DNA of the CDR3 is TGTGCCAGCAGTTTCCTAAATGAGCAGTTCTTC. It encodes CASSFLNEQFF.

J is TRBJ2-7 and V is TRBV5-1; D might be TRBD1 (5 bases). The V and J ends lost 4 bases and 4 bases respectively, with 18 bases between them. Germline CDR1 reads SGHRS; CDR2 reads YFSETQ. The CDR3 is 15 residues long. The CDR3 spells CASSRTGPPGYEQYF. DNA for the CDR3: TGCGCCAGCAGCCGTACAGGCCCCCCGGGTTACGAGCAGTACTTC.